This is a list of T cell receptor beta chains from one sample in a study of cytotoxic CD8 clonotypes in ibrutinib-treated CLL. Sequencing used immunoSEQ multiplex PCR; TCRdb keeps in-frame clones, though not all of them. Of approximately 70,000 clones listed, more than 75% are singletons. This material consisted of PBMCs, taken at disease progression, from a patient treated with ibrutinib. Receptors originate from a human donor with chronic lymphocytic leukemia. Each CDR3 is given with its conserved first and last residue. D genes are given only for firm matches. A row's size may be missing; if present it is once, few, many or a size class.

CDR3 DNA	CDR3 protein	J gene	clone size	V gene	D gene
TGTGCCTGGAGTCCTCCCAGGACAGGGGGCCGGGGCTACACCTTC	CAWSPPRTGGRGYTF	TRBJ1-2	NA	TRBV30	TRBD1
TGTGCCAGCAGCCAAGGTCTAGCGGGGGCAGATACGCAGTATTTT	CASSQGLAGADTQYF	TRBJ2-3	NA	TRBV4-2	TRBD2
TGCGCCAGCAGCTCACAGACTAGCGGGGGCCCCCAAGAGACCCAGTACTTC	CASSSQTSGGPQETQYF	TRBJ2-5	NA	TRBV5-1	TRBD2
TGTGCCAGCAGGCTCTCAACAGATACGCAGTATTTT	CASRLSTDTQYF	TRBJ2-3	NA	TRBV28	NA
TGTGCCACCAGCAGAGATGGACTAGCGGGCCTGGGAGATACGCAGTATTTT	CATSRDGLAGLGDTQYF	TRBJ2-3	NA	TRBV15	TRBD2
TGTGCCAGCAGCCTTTCAGGGTCCGGGGAGCTGTTTTTT	CASSLSGSGELFF	TRBJ2-2	few	TRBV27	NA
TGCGCCAGCAGCCAAGAATGGGGCGAGCAGTACTTC	CASSQEWGEQYF	TRBJ2-7	NA	TRBV4-1	NA
TGTGCCACCAGCAGAATCGGGGCCCAAGAGACCCAGTACTTC	CATSRIGAQETQYF	TRBJ2-5	NA	TRBV15	NA
TGTGCCAGTTCAAAATCCGGGACAAGGAACACCGGGGAGCTGTTTTTT	CASSKSGTRNTGELFF	TRBJ2-2	NA	TRBV6-6	NA
TGTGCCTGGAGTGTAAATCCTAGCGGGAGCTATACGCAGTATTTT	CAWSVNPSGSYTQYF	TRBJ2-3	NA	TRBV30	TRBD2
TGTGCCAGCAGCTCCCTCGGGGGCGGCAATCAGCCCCAGCATTTT	CASSSLGGGNQPQHF	TRBJ1-5	NA	TRBV11-1	NA
TGTGCCAGCAGTCCGCCGTTGACAGGGACCACCGGGGAGCTGTTTTTT	CASSPPLTGTTGELFF	TRBJ2-2	NA	TRBV2	TRBD1
TGTGCCAGCAGCTTGAGCACAATTAGGGGAGACAATCAGCCCCAGCATTTT	CASSLSTIRGDNQPQHF	TRBJ1-5	NA	TRBV5-6	NA
TGTGCCACCAGCAGAGACAGGACAGGGTATGGCTACACCTTC	CATSRDRTGYGYTF	TRBJ1-2	NA	TRBV15	TRBD1
TGTGCCAGCAGTTATTCCAGCGGGAGCCCTGAGGAGACCCAGTACTTC	CASSYSSGSPEETQYF	TRBJ2-5	NA	TRBV6-9	TRBD2
TGTGCCAGCAGTGATCCGCGAGGGGGGCGCCCCTATGGCTACACCTTC	CASSDPRGGRPYGYTF	TRBJ1-2	once	TRBV6-1	NA
TGTGCCAGCTCACCGCGGGGGTCGACCTACGAGCAGTACTTC	CASSPRGSTYEQYF	TRBJ2-7	NA	TRBV18	TRBD2
TGTGCCAGCAGCCCGAACTCGGGACAACAGTACTTC	CASSPNSGQQYF	TRBJ2-7	NA	TRBV7-9	NA
TGTGCCTGGAGTGTAAATCATTCACCCCTCCACTTT	CAWSVNHSPLHF	TRBJ1-6	NA	TRBV30	NA
TGTGCCAGCTCACCACCGGGTGGGACAGGCCTCGAAGCTTTCTTT	CASSPPGGTGLEAFF	TRBJ1-1	few	TRBV18	TRBD1
TGTGCCAGCAGTGCCGCAAAGCCGGGACTAGCGGGAGGCTACGAGCAGTACTTC	CASSAAKPGLAGGYEQYF	TRBJ2-7	NA	TRBV25-1	TRBD2
TGTGCCAGCAGCTTAGGCAGGGGCGTCCAAGAGACCCAGTACTTC	CASSLGRGVQETQYF	TRBJ2-5	NA	TRBV7-7	NA
TGTGCCAGCAGCTTGTCTCCGTTGGGAGACTATGGCTACACCTTC	CASSLSPLGDYGYTF	TRBJ1-2	NA	TRBV5-5	NA
TGTGCCAGCAGCCGGGACAGGCTTGGCGGGACCCAGTACTTC	CASSRDRLGGTQYF	TRBJ2-5	NA	TRBV14	TRBD1
TGCGCCAGCAGCGCGACAGGGGGCAGTGAAAAACTGTTTTTT	CASSATGGSEKLFF	TRBJ1-4	few	TRBV5-1	TRBD1